The rows below give T cell receptor beta chains drawn from one sample of a study of Ad26.COV2.S vaccination and SARS-CoV-2 variants. Clones were read by immunoSEQ multiplex PCR, and TCRdb kept only the in-frame ones, dropping some. The data hold roughly 300,000 clones, with 88% observed a single time. Sequences were derived from peripheral blood, sampled in a trial of Ad26.COV2.S vaccine versus placebo. Source of these receptors: a person between 18 and 65 years old who received the Ad26.COV2.S COVID-19 vaccine or a placebo. The CDR3 runs from the conserved cysteine through the conserved F or W. The D gene is left open where the match is weak. Clone size is not always given. Where it is, it says once, few, many or a class for expanded clones.

12,TRBJ2-1,.,TRBV28,.,TGTGCCAGCAGTTTAAGTAACAATGAGCAGTTCTTC,CASSLSNNEQFF
17,TRBJ1-5,.,TRBV19,.,TGTGCCAGTAGTATAGACTCCGGGACATATAGCAATCAGCCCCAGCATTTT,CASSIDSGTYSNQPQHF
14,TRBJ2-1,TRBD2,TRBV6-5,.,TGTGACTCCTCTCCCGGGGGGGCGAGAGATGAGCAGTTCTTC,CDSSPGGARDEQFF
14,TRBJ2-1,TRBD1,TRBV5-1,.,TGCGCCAGCAGCTCGACAGGGGATTACAATGAGCAGTTCTTC,CASSSTGDYNEQFF
13,TRBJ1-5,.,TRBV28,.,TGTGCCAGCAGTGTTCGTAGGACTCAGCCCCAGCATTTT,CASSVRRTQPQHF
21,TRBJ2-7,TRBD2,TRBV6-2/TRBV6-3,once,TGTGCCAGCAGTTATAAGTTGGCGCCTCGGGCTAGCGGGTGGAGCTCCTACGAGCAGTACTTC,CASSYKLAPRASGWSSYEQYF
15,TRBJ1-1,TRBD1,TRBV6-5,.,TGTGCCAGCAGTTACGGGGACAGAGAGAACACTGAAGCTTTCTTT,CASSYGDRENTEAFF
14,TRBJ2-2,.,TRBV6-5,.,TGTGCCAGCAGGAACCTCGGGCACACCGGGGAGCTGTTTTTT,CASRNLGHTGELFF
15,TRBJ1-3,.,TRBV30,.,TGTGCCTGGAGCATTGCGGGGGGGTCTGGAAACACCATATATTTT,CAWSIAGGSGNTIYF
14,TRBJ1-1,.,TRBV5-1,.,TGCGCCAGCAGCTTGGCCGACGGATACACTGAAGCTTTCTTT,CASSLADGYTEAFF
13,TRBJ1-3,.,TRBV28,.,TGTGCCGGAAGAAGTCACTCTGGAAACACCATATATTTT,CAGRSHSGNTIYF
13,TRBJ2-2,.,TRBV6-2/TRBV6-3,.,TGTGCCAGCAGTCAGGTTTACACCGGGGAGCTGTTTTTT,CASSQVYTGELFF
15,TRBJ1-5,TRBD1,TRBV7-2,.,TGTGCCAGCAGCTTATCCGGGACAGGCTTTACGCCCCAGCATTTT,CASSLSGTGFTPQHF
13,TRBJ1-2,TRBD1,TRBV13,once,TGTGCCAGCAGCCAACAGGGGAACTATGGCTACACCTTC,CASSQQGNYGYTF
15,TRBJ2-1,TRBD2,TRBV7-8,.,TGTGCCAGCAGCTTAGCCTTACTAGCGCTCAATGAGCAGTTCTTC,CASSLALLALNEQFF
12,TRBJ1-4,.,TRBV19,.,TGTGCCAGTAGCGGGATTAATGAAAAACTGTTTTTT,CASSGINEKLFF
15,TRBJ2-7,.,TRBV21-1,.,TGTGCCAGCAGCAATCCGGGCAGCCTAAGGGCCGAGCAGTACTTC,CASSNPGSLRAEQYF
16,TRBJ1-3,.,TRBV25-1,.,TGTGCCAGCAGTGATGATGACAGGCACTCTGGAAACACCATATATTTT,CASSDDDRHSGNTIYF
13,TRBJ1-1,TRBD1,TRBV6-4,.,TGTGCCAGCAGCCCCGACAGGGGATCGCGAGCTTTCTTT,CASSPDRGSRAFF
13,TRBJ1-4,.,TRBV7-8,.,TGTGCCAGCAGCAGAGGGTGGGGTGAAAAACTGTTTTTT,CASSRGWGEKLFF
13,TRBJ1-2,.,TRBV7-9,.,TGTGCCAGCAGCCTCCGTAGTCTCTATGGCTACACCTTC,CASSLRSLYGYTF
17,TRBJ2-7,TRBD2,TRBV4-2,.,TGTGCCAGCAGCCCACTTGGGGACGTTAGCGGGAGCAGCGAGCAGTACTTC,CASSPLGDVSGSSEQYF
11,TRBJ2-7,.,TRBV6-2/TRBV6-3,.,TGTGCCAGCAGTTATCAGGGCCAGCAGTACTTC,CASSYQGQQYF
15,TRBJ1-4,.,TRBV3-1/TRBV3-2,.,TGTGCCAGCAGCCAAGATTTGTTTTCTGGTGAAAAACTGTTTTTT,CASSQDLFSGEKLFF
17,TRBJ2-2,TRBD2,TRBV28,.,TGTGCCAGCAGTCCTGGGACTAGCCAGGGACCCACCGGGGAGCTGTTTTTT,CASSPGTSQGPTGELFF
13,TRBJ2-7,TRBD1,TRBV27,.,TGTGCCAGCAGTTCTCAGGGGGTGGACGAGCAGTACTTC,CASSSQGVDEQYF
12,TRBJ1-1,.,TRBV5-5,.,TGTGCCAGCAGTCATCCGTACACTGAAGCTTTCTTT,CASSHPYTEAFF
13,TRBJ1-2,.,TRBV29-1,.,TGCAGCGTTGACTCCGGGGAACTCTATGGCTACACCTTC,CSVDSGELYGYTF
11,TRBJ1-2,.,TRBV6-2/TRBV6-3,.,TGTGCCAGCAGCCAAAACTATGGCTACACCTTC,CASSQNYGYTF
15,TRBJ2-1,.,TRBV4-3,.,TGCGCCAGCAGCCACGCGCCCCCGACAGTTAATGAGCAGTTCTTC,CASSHAPPTVNEQFF
13,TRBJ1-5,.,TRBV6-5,.,TGTGCCAGCAGTTACAGGGTGAGTCAGCCCCAGCATTTT,CASSYRVSQPQHF
15,TRBJ2-2,.,TRBV6-5,once,TGTGCCAGCAGAAGGGACCAGAGGTCCACCGGGGAGCTGTTTTTT,CASRRDQRSTGELFF
14,TRBJ2-7,.,TRBV6-5,.,TGTGCCAGCAGTTACTCGACTATGGGGTACGAGCAGTACTTC,CASSYSTMGYEQYF
15,TRBJ2-6,.,TRBV6-1,.,TGTGCCAGCAGTGAAGCCACAGGTGGGGCCAACGTCCTGACTTTC,CASSEATGGANVLTF
16,TRBJ2-1,TRBD2,TRBV7-2,.,TGTGCCAGCAGCTCAGGAGGACTAGGTTCCTACAATGAGCAGTTCTTC,CASSSGGLGSYNEQFF
16,TRBJ2-1,.,TRBV5-8,.,TGTGCCAGCAGCCCTAGGTGGTTAACATCCTACAATGAGCAGTTCTTC,CASSPRWLTSYNEQFF
14,TRBJ2-1,.,TRBV27,.,TGTGCCAGCAGTCGTGCGGGAACCTACAATGAGCAGTTCTTC,CASSRAGTYNEQFF
15,TRBJ2-3,.,TRBV7-9,.,TGTGCCAGCAGCTTAGAAACAGGCGGGACAGATACGCAGTATTTT,CASSLETGGTDTQYF
19,TRBJ1-5,.,TRBV23-1,.,TGCGCCAGCAGCCCAGCCCCGGGACGCATTCTAGGTATCGGTCAGCCCCAGCATTTT,CASSPAPGRILGIGQPQHF
16,TRBJ1-1,TRBD1,TRBV4-3,few,TGCGCCAGCAGCCCCCACGGACAGGGGGCGCGTACTGAAGCTTTCTTT,CASSPHGQGARTEAFF
14,TRBJ2-7,.,TRBV27,.,TGTGCCAGCAGTTCGGGGGACACCGCCTACGAGCAGTACTTC,CASSSGDTAYEQYF
14,TRBJ2-7,TRBD2,TRBV19,.,TGTGCCAGTAGTATAAGCGGGAGGATCTACGAGCAGTACTTC,CASSISGRIYEQYF
14,TRBJ1-2,.,TRBV5-1,.,TGCGCCAGCAGCGAGCGGCAGGCGGTGGGAGGCTACACCTTC,CASSERQAVGGYTF
13,TRBJ2-7,.,TRBV6-1,.,TGTGCCAGCAGTGAAAGGGAGACCTACGAGCAGTACTTC,CASSERETYEQYF